These 8 T cell receptor beta chains came from one sample sequenced in a study of technical replicates of blood from a handful of donors. Profiling relied on immunoSEQ multiplex PCR, and the TCRdb table lists in-frame clones only, not all of them. The table shows approximately 15,000 clones, with more than 75% occurring only once. Sequenced input: PBMCs. The receptors were sampled from a human donor in good health.

The genes are TRBV7-9 and TRBJ2-1, with 13 bases matching TRBD2. Germline CDR1 SEHNR, CDR2 FQNEAQ (reference sequence). The V and J ends lost 5 bases and 9 bases, in that order; junction bases with no gene match: 7. This CDR3 has 15 amino acids. CDR3: CASSILAGGPGEQFF. CDR3 in DNA: TGTGCCAGCAGCATACTAGCGGGAGGGCCAGGTGAGCAGTTCTTC.

This rearrangement joins TRBV5-4 to TRBJ2-7; 10 bases map to TRBD2. The V segment lost 0 bases and the J segment 3 bases; nucleotides outside the gene matches: 9. The germline V gene encodes CDR1 SGHNT and CDR2 YYREEE (reference sequence). This CDR3 contains 17 residues. As DNA, the CDR3 is TGTGCCAGCAGCTTGGGACCGGGACTAGCGAACGACTACGAGCAGTACTTC. Translated: CASSLGPGLANDYEQYF.

This rearrangement joins TRBV10-3 to TRBJ2-7; 7 bases agree with TRBD1. Unmatched junction bases numbered 10, after V lost 3 bases and J lost 2 bases. This CDR3 is built from 16 residues. CDR1 and CDR2 (germline): ENHRY, SYGVKD. This CDR3 is CAISEGRTGVPYEQYF. As DNA, the CDR3 is TGTGCCATCAGTGAAGGTCGAACAGGGGTTCCCTACGAGCAGTACTTC.

The gene calls are TRBV28 and TRBJ1-5, with a weak D call TRBD1 (5 bases). Germline V gives CDR1 MDHEN, CDR2 SYDVKM. V was shortened by 7 bases and J by 2 bases, with 15 bases between the two germline ends. This CDR3 is built from 15 residues. CDR3 loop: CASIRASHGNQPQHF. CDR3 nucleotide sequence: TGTGCCAGCATCAGGGCCTCTCATGGCAATCAGCCCCAGCATTTT.

The V and J genes are TRBV5-6 and TRBJ1-1; D gene unclear. Looked up from germline, CDR1 is SGHDT and CDR2 is YYEEEE. Trimming removed 4 bases from V and 7 bases from J, with 17 bases in between. This CDR3 is 14 amino acids long. The CDR3 loop reads CASSPERRDREAFF. The CDR3 DNA reads TGTGCCAGCAGCCCCGAAAGGCGGGATCGTGAAGCTTTCTTT.

This clone was seen a few times. The chain couples TRBV18 to TRBJ1-1; D may be TRBD1 (5 bases). This CDR3 has 14 residues. Germline V lookup: CDR1 KGHSH, CDR2 LQKENI. Trimming left V 3 bases short and J 0 bases short, with 8 bases between. The chain's CDR3 is CASSPLQVNTEAFF. The CDR3 DNA reads as TGTGCCAGCTCACCTTTACAGGTGAACACTGAAGCTTTCTTT.

This clone has only one observation. This chain connects TRBV7-3 to TRBJ2-7, with a possible D match to TRBD2 (5 bases). The germline CDR1 and CDR2 sequences are SGHTA and FQGTGA. The CDR3 runs 13 residues. Trimming left V 3 bases short and J 7 bases short, with 13 bases between. Written as DNA, the CDR3 is TGTGCCAGCAGCTTTGCCCTAACGGGAGAGCAGTACTTC. Its translation is CASSFALTGEQYF.

J is TRBJ2-3 and V is TRBV10-2, with 11 bases lining up with TRBD2. The CDR3 is 15 amino acids. The ends lost 8 bases at V and 1 base at J; junction bases unmatched: 5. The germline V gene has CDR1 WSHSY and CDR2 SAAADI. The CDR3 coding sequence is TGCGCCAGCCAGACTAGCGGGGCTGGCACAGATACGCAGTATTTT. Protein: CASQTSGAGTDTQYF.